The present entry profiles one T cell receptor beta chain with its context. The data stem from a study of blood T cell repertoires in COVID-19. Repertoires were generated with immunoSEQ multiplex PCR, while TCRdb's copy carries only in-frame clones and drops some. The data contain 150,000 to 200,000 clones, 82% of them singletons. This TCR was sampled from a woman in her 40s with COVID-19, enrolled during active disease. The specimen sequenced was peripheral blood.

The CDR3 bases are TGTGCCAGCAGTTTATATGCCCAAAGCATAATAGAGACCCAGTACTTC. Amino acid sequence: CASSLYAQSIIETQYF. The chain couples TRBV27 to TRBJ2-5; D ambiguous. V gave up 1 base and J gave up 4 bases, with 16 bases separating them. Germline CDR1 is MNHEY and CDR2 is SMNVEV (reference sequence). This CDR3 has 16 amino acids.